The subject of this entry is one TCR beta chain. This sample is part of a study of shared clonotypes between healthy human individuals. Study-wide background: Each donor's CD4 naive and CD4 memory cells filled three plates apiece, CD8 naive two, and CD8 memory one.

For sorted subsets, roughly 210 ng DNA per replicate equaled about 27,000 T cell genomes. Assay used: immunoSEQ multiplex PCR; TCRdb lists only in-frame clones, some missing. The sample shows 2 million or so clones, about 95% of them seen only once. Naive CD8 cells comprised CD45RO-negative, CCR7-positively selected cells, excluding terminally differentiated effector memory CD45RA+ cells. Healthy and HIV-negative, the adult donors had no recent acute infections or vaccinations. This TCR came from a man in his late teens or twenties in good health. Sequencing input: naive CD8+ T cells sorted from blood.

CDR3 bases: TGTGCCAGCAGTGGGTGGACAGGGCGGCACGAGCAGTACTTC. Protein sequence: CASSGWTGRHEQYF. The rearrangement uses TRBV6-5 and TRBJ2-7; 8 bases match TRBD1. Germline CDR1 is MNHEY and CDR2 is SVGAGI. This CDR3 comprises 14 residues. Trimming took 5 bases from V and 5 from J; bases not matched to a gene: 8.